The following is a TCR beta chain sequence with its context. As yet, its antigen is unknown. Germline and genes here are mouse. The read ends 1 residue early relative to the CDR3; the germline J gene fills the gap. The source of the sample is a study of tissue T cells after allogeneic stem cell transplantation. Study-level results: Only a limited share of tissue TCRs appeared in blood or spleen. This small cohort was clinically heterogeneous, and sampling depth was a limitation. Some tissue clones might be persisting host cells; their alloreactivity or antigen specificity was not determined.

This CDR3 is 17 amino acids long. Germline CDR1 and CDR2: NSQYPW and LRSPGD (reference sequence). The junction had 6 bases not matched to a gene; V was cut back by 0 bases and J by 4 bases. The repertoire was sequenced with immunoSEQ multiplex PCR; TCRdb's copy has only in-frame clones and lacks some. Seen here are about 48,000 clones, less than 75% observed once, and the top ten hold around 0.67%. The sequenced sample was sorted cells pooled from one or two spleens. The chain joins TRBV1 to TRBJ2-2, with TRBD2 matching 9 bases. The receptor comes from a pool of C57BL/6 mice in good health. CDR3 protein: CTCSADVGGRATGQLYF. The DNA read from the CDR3 is TGCACCTGCAGTGCAGATGTGGGGGGGCGGGCCACCGGGCAGCTCTAC.